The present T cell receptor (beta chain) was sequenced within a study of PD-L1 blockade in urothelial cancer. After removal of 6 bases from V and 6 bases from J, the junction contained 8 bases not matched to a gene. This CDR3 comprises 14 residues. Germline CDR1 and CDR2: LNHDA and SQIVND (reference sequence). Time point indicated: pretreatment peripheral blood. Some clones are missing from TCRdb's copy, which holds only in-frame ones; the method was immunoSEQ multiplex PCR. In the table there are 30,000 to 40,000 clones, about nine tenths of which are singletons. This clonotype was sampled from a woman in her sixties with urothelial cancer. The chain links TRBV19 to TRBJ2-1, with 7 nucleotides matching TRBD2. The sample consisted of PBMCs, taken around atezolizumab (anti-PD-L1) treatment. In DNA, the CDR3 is TGTGCCAGTAGCCGGACTAGTCAGCCCAATGAGCAGTTCTTC. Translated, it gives CASSRTSQPNEQFF. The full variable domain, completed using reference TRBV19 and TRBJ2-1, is DGGITQSPKYLFRKEGQNVTLSCEQNLNHDAMYWYRQDPGQGLRLIYYSQIVNDFQKGDIAEGYSVSREKKESFPLTVTSAQKNPTAFYLCASSRTSQPNEQFFGPGTRLTVL.